Sequencing of this TCR beta chain was carried out in a study of early T cells in non-severe SARS-CoV-2 infection (dated by TCRdb to the early 2020s). Background on the whole study: Because TCR sequencing was done on bulk RNA from unsorted whole blood, the alpha and beta chains could not be paired.

Libraries were prepared through 5' RACE. The sequencer listed for this sample is NextSeq 500. The TCR library protocol attached unique molecular identifiers to individual cDNA molecules to correct for sequencing error and PCR bias. Sequencing covered both TCR alpha and beta chains, and within each sample the abundances of alpha and beta sequences were tightly co-correlated. The original methods were these. V gene, J gene and CDR3 annotation of TCR sequences was performed with Decombinator V4. TCRs were defined as expanded if a significant change between any two time points was detected under a Poisson model with p below 0.0001. TCR abundances were normalised to the total number of TCRs sequenced per sample and expressed as counts per million. TRAV1-2 paired with TRAJ12, TRAJ20 or TRAJ33 defined MAIT TCRs, while TRAV10 paired with TRAJ18 defined iNKT TCRs. A search of VDJdb, accessed on 1 November 2021, was run for TCRs annotated to CMV, EBV and SARS-CoV-2, with TCRs annotated for multiple antigens excluded. TCRdb applied fastp at Q25 and MiXCR to the public reads, then kept only in-frame beta chains. Under each unique CDR3 protein, matching rows form one entry showing the most common genes and DNA. These V and J calls originate from TCRdb's pipeline instead of the authors' own analysis. The sample table shows about 22,000 distinct CDR3 sequences, and approximately 5% are seen once. The ten largest clones take up about 4% of the sample.

V was cut back by 5 bases and J by 7 bases, leaving a gap of 12 bases between them. The CDR3 has 13 amino acids, counting the end cysteine and phenylalanine. Only CDR3 DNA is held: 39 bases, read in frame from base 1. CDR1 and CDR2, per the germline V gene (reference sequence), are PRHDT and FYEKMQ. By share, this clonotype ranks as medium-sized (0.01 to 0.1%). No antigen is known for it. Qualities for individual bases were not recorded, and no much larger clone is one base off. Overall study results and their limits: VDJdb matching was skewed toward anti-spike CD8 responses and likely underestimated virus-specific expansions by missing private and CD4 specificities.

The study was a case-control design nested within a healthcare worker cohort in London, UK, with weekly nasopharyngeal swab PCR tests and blood sampling. Between 23 and 31 March 2020, the week of the UK lockdown, healthcare workers were enrolled and then followed up weekly for as long as 16 weeks. The clonotype comes from an adult who was a healthcare worker with PCR-confirmed SARS-CoV-2 infection or an uninfected control (not recorded which). Source material: whole blood. The receptor chain draws on TRBV13 and TRBJ2-4; TRBD1 is possibly the D segment (5 matching bases). The base sequence is TGTGCCAGCAGCCCAGGGCAGGTTAACATTCAGTACTTC. This is translated as CASSPGQVNIQYF.